The 9 T cell receptor beta chains below come from one sample, sequenced in a study of cytomegalovirus exposure and HLA in healthy donors. Primers included in the PCR were 60 Vbeta and 13 Jbeta primers. Using immunoSEQ multiplex PCR, the repertoire was profiled, and TCRdb retains in-frame clones only, with some absent. Counted here are under 200,000 clones, about 80% occurring once; the ten biggest clones make up around 2.5%. What was sequenced was PBMCs. These receptors all come from a man aged 55 to 70 in good health and CMV-seronegative.

This chain uses TRBV6-6 with TRBJ1-4, with D possibly TRBD1 on 6 matching bases. The CDR3 is 14 amino acids. Germline V gene lookup returns CDR1 MNHNY and CDR2 SVGAGI (reference sequence). V lost 1 base, J lost 4 bases, and 7 bases lay in between. DNA for the CDR3: TGTGCCAGCAGTTACTTGGACAGTAATGAAAAACTGTTTTTT. Translated: CASSYLDSNEKLFF.

J is TRBJ2-1 and V is TRBV5-1; 7 positions agree with TRBD1. V shed 0 bases and J 0 bases; nucleotides not matched to a gene: 3. Germline CDR1 reads SGHRS; CDR2 reads YFSETQ. The CDR3 runs to 16 residues. CDR3 protein: CASSLATGASYNEQFF. Written as DNA, the CDR3 is TGCGCCAGCAGCTTGGCTACAGGGGCCTCCTACAATGAGCAGTTCTTC.

A few counts support this clone. J is TRBJ2-5 and V is TRBV6-6; D is perhaps TRBD1 (6 bases). CDR3 size: 14 residues. V was pared by 0 bases and J by 5 bases, with 10 bases between. Germline CDR1 is MNHNY and CDR2 is SVGAGI (reference sequence). CDR3 coding DNA: TGTGCCAGCAGTTACTCAGACAGGACCGAGACCCAGTACTTC. It encodes CASSYSDRTETQYF.

V usage is TRBV18 and J usage is TRBJ2-2, with D perhaps matching TRBD1 (7 bases). The V and J ends lost 4 bases and 5 bases respectively, with 17 bases between them. This CDR3 comprises 16 residues. The germline V gene encodes CDR1 KGHSH and CDR2 LQKENI. This chain's CDR3 is CASSQLQGGETGELFF. DNA for the CDR3: TGTGCCAGCTCACAGCTCCAGGGGGGAGAGACCGGGGAGCTGTTTTTT.

The chain has TRBV7-9 and TRBJ1-2, with 9 bases matching TRBD1. The V gene's germline CDR1 is SEHNR and CDR2 FQNEAQ (reference sequence). The CDR3 has 15 amino acids. J lost 8 bases, V lost 5 bases, and 12 bases had no gene match. CDR3 residues: CASSERTGAFGGYTF. In DNA form, the CDR3 reads TGTGCCAGCAGCGAGCGGACAGGGGCTTTCGGAGGCTACACCTTC.

On this clone: Other DNA variants within this sample encode the same CDR3. The V and J genes are TRBV7-8 and TRBJ1-5; D unresolved. Trimming cost V 5 bases and J 0 bases, with 8 bases left between them. Germline V lookup: CDR1 SGHVS, CDR2 FQNEAQ. This CDR3 has 14 amino acids. The CDR3 spells CASSPDYSNQPQHF. As DNA, the CDR3 is TGTGCCAGCAGCCCAGACTATAGCAATCAGCCCCAGCATTTT.

CDR3 in amino acids: CSVADGRRSYNEQFF. DNA of the CDR3: TGCAGCGTCGCAGATGGGCGACGGTCCTACAATGAGCAGTTCTTC. The V and J genes are TRBV29-1 and TRBJ2-7, with D uncertain. The last part of the DNA fits TRBJ2-1 better; the J call may be wrong. The CDR3 sequence is 15 residues long. Germline-derived CDR1 and CDR2 are SQVTM and ANQGSEA.

The rearrangement links TRBV10-2 to TRBJ1-6; D gene ambiguous. CDR1 and CDR2 (germline): WSHSY, SAAADI. This CDR3 is 13 amino acids long. The V end was cut by 4 bases, the J end by 7 bases, with 8 bases between. CDR3 sequence: CASSAETNSPLHF. The CDR3, as DNA: TGCGCCAGCAGTGCAGAAACAAATTCACCCCTCCACTTT.

The rearrangement links TRBV7-9 to TRBJ1-1; no definite D call. With 2 bases removed from V and 12 bases from J, the gap between germline ends came to 10 bases. This CDR3 comprises 11 residues. Germline V gene sequence: CDR1 SEHNR, CDR2 FQNEAQ (reference sequence). CDR3 residues: CASSLTSMSFF. CDR3 DNA sequence: TGTGCCAGCAGCTTAACTAGCATGTCTTTCTTT.